The next 32 T cell receptor beta chains were all read from a single sample in a study of shared clonotypes between healthy human individuals. Some clones are missing from TCRdb's copy, which holds only in-frame ones; the method was immunoSEQ multiplex PCR. The table shows approximately 980,000 clones, with approximately 80% occurring only once. The sample consisted of memory CD4+ T cells sorted from blood. As for subset: CD45RA-negative fraction. Receptor source: a man aged 18 to 29 in good health.

The rearrangement links TRBV5-1 to TRBJ1-2, with no clear D. The CDR3 is 15 residues long. The V gene's germline CDR1 is SGHRS and CDR2 YFSETQ. V was cut by 3 bases and J by 1 base, with 13 bases left in between. The CDR3 sequence is CASSSNFRSNYGYTF. The CDR3 DNA reads TGCGCCAGCAGCTCGAATTTTCGCAGTAACTATGGCTACACCTTC.

The chain carries TRBV6-5 and TRBJ1-1; the D gene is possibly TRBD1 (5 bases). Trimming left V 6 bases short and J 0 bases short, with 11 bases between. Germline V gene data show CDR1 as MNHEY and CDR2 as SVGAGI. The CDR3 length is 14 residues. The CDR3 sequence is CASSRPGLNTEAFF. The CDR3 DNA is TGTGCCAGCAGCCGCCCAGGGCTGAACACTGAAGCTTTCTTT.

The chain links TRBV18 to TRBJ2-7; D is perhaps TRBD1 (6 bases). Germline V CDR1 and CDR2: KGHSH, LQKENI. Trimming left V 0 bases short and J 6 bases short, with 15 bases between. This CDR3 is 15 amino acids long. CDR3 in DNA: TGTGCCAGCTCACCACCCGGGCAGGGGAACCGCGAGCAGTACTTC. Translation: CASSPPGQGNREQYF.

V usage is TRBV10-1 and J usage is TRBJ1-3, with D possibly being TRBD1 (6 bases). This CDR3 comprises 16 residues. Trimming removed 6 bases from V and 1 base from J, with 16 bases in between. Germline values: CDR1 WNHNN, CDR2 SYGVQD (reference sequence). CDR3 nucleotide sequence: TGCGCCAGCAGCCACAGGGAAAAAAGATCTGGAAACACCATATATTTT. Amino acids: CASSHREKRSGNTIYF.

Points on this clone: Other DNA sequences in the sample encode the same CDR3. CDR3 coding DNA: TGTGCCAGCAGCTTGGCTAGCGGAGGCTCCTACGAGCAGTACTTC. Translation: CASSLASGGSYEQYF. This sequence joins TRBV11-2 and TRBJ2-7; TRBD2 matches at 7 bases. CDR1 and CDR2 (germline): SGHAT, FQNNGV. The CDR3 covers 15 residues. The ends lost 3 bases at V and 0 bases at J; junction bases unmatched: 5.

The rearrangement uses TRBV10-3 and TRBJ1-5; 8 bases map to TRBD1. Germline V gene data show CDR1 as ENHRY and CDR2 as SYGVKD. The ends lost 6 bases at V and 5 bases at J; junction bases unmatched: 9. The CDR3 length is 15 residues. The CDR3 DNA is TGTGCCATCAGCGATAGTGACAGGGGTTATCAGCCCCAGCATTTT. It yields the protein CAISDSDRGYQPQHF.

This clone appeared a few times. Distinct nucleotide sequences in the sample also encode this CDR3. J is TRBJ2-1 and V is TRBV29-1, with TRBD1 matching over 11 bases. This CDR3 is 13 amino acids long. With 6 bases clipped from V and 4 bases from J, the junction kept 2 bases outside the gene matches. The germline CDR1 and CDR2 sequences are SQVTM and ANQGSEA. The CDR3 coding sequence is TGCAGCGTGGGGACAGGGGGATACAATGAGCAGTTCTTC. Translation gives CSVGTGGYNEQFF.

J is TRBJ2-3 and V is TRBV10-1; TRBD2 agrees at 13 bases. CDR3 length: 16 residues. The germline V gene encodes CDR1 WNHNN and CDR2 SYGVQD (reference sequence). The ends lost 3 bases at V and 2 bases at J; junction bases unmatched: 2. CDR3 protein: CASSEGTSGVTDTQYF. The CDR3, as DNA: TGCGCCAGCAGTGAAGGGACTAGCGGGGTCACAGATACGCAGTATTTT.

This clone was seen only a few times. The sample contains more than one DNA sequence encoding this CDR3. CDR3 sequence: CSVGTDGNTIYF. For the CDR3, the DNA is TGCAGCGTTGGGACGGATGGAAACACCATATATTTT. The chain employs TRBV29-1 and TRBJ1-3; D gene ambiguous. The CDR3 is 12 amino acids. V was clipped by 4 bases and J by 3 bases, with 7 bases between them. Germline-derived CDR1 and CDR2 are SQVTM and ANQGSEA.

The chain recombines TRBV10-3 with TRBJ2-7; D call uncertain. Germline values: CDR1 ENHRY, CDR2 SYGVKD. Trimming cost V 9 bases and J 0 bases, with 12 bases left between them. This CDR3 is 13 amino acids long. The CDR3: CAIRQTGSYEQYF. CDR3 nucleotide sequence: TGTGCCATACGTCAGACGGGCTCCTACGAGCAGTACTTC.

This clone was observed a few times. The V call is TRBV2, the J call TRBJ1-4; D is perhaps TRBD1 (6 bases). In germline, CDR1 is SNHLY, CDR2 FYNNEI. Trimming pared 4 bases from V and 6 bases from J, leaving 12 bases between. The CDR3 totals 14 residues. The CDR3 reads CASSVTGGHEKLFF. The CDR3 region has the DNA TGTGCCAGCAGTGTCACGGGGGGCCATGAAAAACTGTTTTTT.

The chain carries TRBV6-5 and TRBJ1-2; 7 nucleotides line up with TRBD1. Germline lookup yields CDR1 MNHEY and CDR2 SVGAGI. The CDR3 sequence is 13 residues long. J lost 9 bases, V lost 5 bases, and 9 bases had no gene match. The CDR3 nucleotides read TGTGCCAGCAGTAAAAACGACAGGGTTAGCTACACCTTC. It encodes CASSKNDRVSYTF.

The chain carries TRBV28 and TRBJ2-2; D is unclear. Per germline, CDR1 MDHEN and CDR2 SYDVKM. The ends were cut back, 7 bases at V and 6 bases at J, with 18 bases in the middle. This CDR3 has 15 amino acids. The CDR3 DNA reads as TGTGCCAGCACCTCACCCACGGGCCCCCCCGGGGAGCTGTTTTTT. Protein product: CASTSPTGPPGELFF.

This rearrangement joins TRBV5-6 to TRBJ2-5, with 7 bases lining up with TRBD2. V gave up 6 bases and J gave up 5 bases; unmatched junction bases: 13. The germline V gene has CDR1 SGHDT and CDR2 YYEEEE. CDR3 size: 15 residues. The DNA for the CDR3 is TGTGCCAGCACCTCCGGGAGGATCTTCGGGGAGACCCAGTACTTC. Translation: CASTSGRIFGETQYF.

With respect to this clone: This may be a read error: a much more frequent sequence differs by one nucleotide. Within the sample, other DNA sequences also encode this same CDR3. The chain has TRBV7-2 and TRBJ1-5, with 8 bases fitting TRBD1. The junction had 0 bases not matched to a gene; V was cut back by 4 bases and J by 4 bases. The CDR3 is made up of 13 amino acids. CDR1 is SGHTA and CDR2 is FQGNSA in the germline V gene. In DNA form, the CDR3 reads TGTGCCAGCAGCTGGACAGGGAATCAGCCCCAGCATTTT. Translated: CASSWTGNQPQHF.

As concerns this clone: A much larger clonotype is one base distant, so this may be a read error. This rearrangement joins TRBV11-2 to TRBJ2-5; D unresolved. CDR1 and CDR2 (germline): SGHAT, FQNNGV. This CDR3 contains 12 residues. The ends were cut back, 2 bases at V and 5 bases at J, with 6 bases in the middle. The CDR3 loop reads CASSLWVETQYF. The CDR3 bases are TGTGCCAGCAGCTTATGGGTGGAGACCCAGTACTTC.

The rearrangement links TRBV11-2 to TRBJ2-1; D may be TRBD2 (7 bases). The CDR3 sequence is 13 residues long. The V gene lost 5 bases and the J gene lost 10 bases, with 15 bases spanning the gap. Germline CDR1 is SGHAT and CDR2 is FQNNGV. CDR3: CASSPQGRGEQFF. The CDR3 DNA sequence: TGTGCCAGCAGCCCCCAGGGGAGGGGGGAGCAGTTCTTC.

V usage is TRBV19 and J usage is TRBJ2-7; 9 bases agree with TRBD2. CDR1 and CDR2 (germline): LNHDA, SQIVND (reference sequence). The CDR3 extends over 14 amino acids. V dropped 5 bases and J dropped 5; count of bases not matched to a gene: 7. CDR3 sequence reads: CASSASSGIDEQYF. Here the CDR3 DNA reads TGTGCCAGTAGTGCTTCTAGCGGGATCGACGAGCAGTACTTC.

V usage is TRBV10-3 and J usage is TRBJ1-2, with 7 bases matching TRBD1. V lost 4 bases, J lost 8 bases, and 10 bases stayed unmatched. Per germline, CDR1 ENHRY and CDR2 SYGVKD. The CDR3 extends over 14 amino acids. CDR3 amino acids: CAISALGTAVGYTF. The CDR3 nucleotides are TGTGCCATCAGTGCCCTCGGGACAGCGGTGGGCTACACCTTC.

The V gene is TRBV5-4, the J gene TRBJ1-1; D possibly corresponds to TRBD1 (6 bases). The CDR3 covers 15 residues. Between the trimmed V and J ends, which lost 0 bases and 0 bases, there was a span of 9 bases. Per germline, CDR1 SGHNT and CDR2 YYREEE (reference sequence). For the CDR3, the DNA is TGTGCCAGCAGCTTGGCCGGACAGCTGAACACTGAAGCTTTCTTT. Translation gives CASSLAGQLNTEAFF. The whole variable domain, filled in from reference TRBV5-4 and TRBJ1-1, reads ETGVTQSPTHLIKTRGQQVTLRCSSQSGHNTVSWYQQALGQGPQFIFQYYREEENGRGNFPPRFSGLQFPNYSSELNVNALELDDSALYLCASSLAGQLNTEAFFGQGTRLTVV.

This clone was found once. The genes are TRBV5-6 and TRBJ2-3; 8 nucleotides match TRBD2. J gave up 2 bases and V 1 base, and 6 bases lay outside the gene matches. Germline V lookup: CDR1 SGHDT, CDR2 YYEEEE. This CDR3 region has 16 residues. The CDR3 is CASSLTGTRLTDTQYF. The CDR3 DNA is TGTGCCAGCAGCTTGACCGGGACTAGACTCACAGATACGCAGTATTTT.

J is TRBJ2-4 and V is TRBV5-1; TRBD2 matches at 7 bases. Germline V CDR1 and CDR2: SGHRS, YFSETQ. The length of the CDR3 is 16 residues. Losses at the gene ends were 0 bases for V and 0 bases for J; bases not matched to a gene: 3. The CDR3 loop reads CASSLGASGAKNIQYF. The DNA of the CDR3 is TGCGCCAGCAGCTTGGGGGCTAGCGGAGCCAAAAACATTCAGTACTTC.

On this clone: Other DNA sequences within the sample encode an identical CDR3. The chain recombines TRBV4-3 with TRBJ1-2, with D possibly TRBD1 on 5 matching bases. The CDR3 covers 14 residues. Trimming took 1 base from V and 3 from J, leaving 9 bases between them. CDR1 LGHNA and CDR2 YSLEER come from the germline V gene. The CDR3 is CASSQVGVDYGYTF. In DNA form, the CDR3 reads TGCGCCAGCAGCCAAGTGGGGGTGGACTATGGCTACACCTTC.

V and J are TRBV10-1 and TRBJ2-3; TRBD2 matches at 7 bases. Trimming cost V 3 bases and J 0 bases; bases outside gene matches: 6. CDR1 is WNHNN and CDR2 is SYGVQD in the germline V gene (reference sequence). This CDR3 region has 16 residues. As DNA, the CDR3 is TGCGCCAGCAGTGACCTAGCGGACCCTAGCACAGATACGCAGTATTTT. This codes for CASSDLADPSTDTQYF.

The V gene is TRBV30, the J gene TRBJ2-7; D gene unclear. From germline, CDR1 is GTSNPN and CDR2 SVGIG (reference sequence). Trimming shortened V by 1 base and J by 9 bases, and 10 bases separated the two germline ends. The CDR3 is 11 amino acids. DNA for the CDR3: TGTGCCTGGAGTGGGGCCTCTGGGCAGTACTTC. It codes for CAWSGASGQYF.

J is TRBJ1-1 and V is TRBV5-1; possibly TRBD1 for D (6 bases). The V end was cut by 3 bases, the J end by 1 base, with 16 bases between. CDR3 length: 16 amino acids. CDR1 and CDR2 (germline): SGHRS, YFSETQ. The CDR3 sequence: CASSWGRGFRNTEAFF. CDR3 in DNA: TGCGCCAGCAGCTGGGGCAGGGGATTTAGGAACACTGAAGCTTTCTTT.

V gene TRBV19 combines with J gene TRBJ2-2; 9 positions agree with TRBD1. CDR3 length: 15 amino acids. Looked up from germline, CDR1 is LNHDA and CDR2 is SQIVND (reference sequence). J gave up 4 bases and V 6 bases, and 6 bases lay outside the gene matches. The DNA of the CDR3 is TGTGCCAGTAGAATCGGACAGGGGTCCACCGGGGAGCTGTTTTTT. Its protein product is CASRIGQGSTGELFF.

This clone has just one count. Written as DNA, the CDR3 is TGTGCCACCAGCAGAGATAGTGGCCCCTTGCAGCCCCAGCATTTT. Amino acids: CATSRDSGPLQPQHF. The chain employs TRBV15 and TRBJ1-5; D is undetermined. Trimming removed 0 bases from V and 7 bases from J, with 13 bases in between. The CDR3 runs to 15 residues. Germline loops: CDR1 LNHNV, CDR2 YYDKDF (reference sequence).

The chain couples TRBV10-3 to TRBJ2-1; tentatively, D is TRBD2 (6 bases). Germline lookup yields CDR1 ENHRY and CDR2 SYGVKD. CDR3 length: 16 amino acids. The V end lost 5 bases, the J end lost 5 bases, and 19 bases lay between the germline ends. The CDR3 protein is CAISSTNSGGNNEQFF. The CDR3 DNA reads as TGTGCCATCAGTTCCACAAATAGCGGAGGTAACAATGAGCAGTTCTTC.

This sequence joins TRBV4-2 and TRBJ2-1; no reliable D call. The V end was cut by 0 bases, the J end by 7 bases, with 7 bases between. The CDR3 loop spans 13 amino acids. Germline CDR1 LGHNA, CDR2 YNFKEQ. The CDR3 loop is CASSQDLWNEQFF. Written as DNA, the CDR3 is TGTGCCAGCAGCCAAGATCTATGGAATGAGCAGTTCTTC.

The chain uses TRBV28 and TRBJ1-2; D remains unclear. CDR1 and CDR2 from the germline V gene are MDHEN and SYDVKM. Trimming cost V 1 base and J 10 bases, with 19 bases left between them. This CDR3 contains 15 residues. The CDR3 is CASSLSGPQSFDYTF. The CDR3 nucleotides are TGTGCCAGCAGTTTATCGGGTCCCCAAAGTTTCGACTACACCTTC.

A remark on this clone: This specimen includes other DNA sequences encoding the same CDR3. This chain connects TRBV29-1 to TRBJ1-2; no clear D gene. The CDR3 covers 11 residues. Germline loops: CDR1 SQVTM, CDR2 ANQGSEA. V was pared by 6 bases and J by 2 bases, with 7 bases between. CDR3 protein: CSVTTNYGYTF. The CDR3 nucleotides read TGCAGCGTCACGACAAACTATGGCTACACCTTC.